The clone carrying this TCR beta chain was picked up many times. Genes here carry mouse names. The read finishes 4 residues shy of the CDR3 end, and the germline J gene is used to complete it. It was cDNA, reverse transcribed from extracted RNA, that served as the sequencing template. Assay: immunoSEQ multiplex PCR; the TCRdb copy retains only in-frame clones and omits some. In total the sample includes over 100,000 clones, none of them seen once. Looked up from germline, CDR1 is NNHDY and CDR2 is SYVADS. V was pared by 1 base and J by 3 bases, with 2 bases of the junction left unmatched. The CDR3 consists of 15 residues. These data originate in a study of CD8+ T cells in alopecia areata.

Input material: lesional skin. The source of this sequence is a C3H/HeJ mouse with alopecia areata. Strain MHC haplotype: H2-k. The gene calls are TRBV13-3 and TRBJ2-1; 9 nucleotides align to TRBD2. The CDR3 DNA, read in part, is TGTGCCAGCAGTGATACGGACTGGGGCTATGCT. It specifies CASSDTDWGYA. The whole CDR3 is CASSDTDWGYAEQFF.